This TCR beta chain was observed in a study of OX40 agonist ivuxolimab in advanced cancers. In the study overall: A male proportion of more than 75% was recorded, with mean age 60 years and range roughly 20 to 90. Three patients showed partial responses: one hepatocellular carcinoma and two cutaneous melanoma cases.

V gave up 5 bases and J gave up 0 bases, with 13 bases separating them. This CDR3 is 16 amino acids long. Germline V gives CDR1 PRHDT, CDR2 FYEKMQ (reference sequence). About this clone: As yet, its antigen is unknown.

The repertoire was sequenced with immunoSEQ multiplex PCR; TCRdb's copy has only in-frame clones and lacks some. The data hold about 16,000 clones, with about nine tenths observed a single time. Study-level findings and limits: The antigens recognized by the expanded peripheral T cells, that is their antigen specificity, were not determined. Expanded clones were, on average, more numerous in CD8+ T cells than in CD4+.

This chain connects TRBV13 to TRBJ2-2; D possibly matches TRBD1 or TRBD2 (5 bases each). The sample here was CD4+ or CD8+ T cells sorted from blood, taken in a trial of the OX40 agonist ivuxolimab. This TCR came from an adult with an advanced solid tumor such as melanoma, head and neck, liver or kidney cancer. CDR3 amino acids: CASSAWDAANTGELFF. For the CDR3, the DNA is TGTGCCAGCAGCGCCTGGGACGCAGCGAACACCGGGGAGCTGTTTTTT.